The next 20 T cell receptor beta chains were all read from a single sample in a study of blood T cell repertoires in COVID-19. The assay was immunoSEQ multiplex PCR, and TCRdb's table has in-frame clones only and misses some. Here the sample spans 200,000 to 300,000 clones, roughly 80% being singletons. Sample: peripheral blood. Receptors were obtained from a woman older than 75 with acute or convalescent COVID-19.

The chain has TRBV28 and TRBJ2-7; no definite D call. Germline-derived CDR1 and CDR2 are MDHEN and SYDVKM. V gave up 5 bases and J gave up 9 bases, with 23 bases separating them. The CDR3 is 15 amino acids. The CDR3 reads CASSPSFTDLVGQYF. In DNA, the CDR3 is TGTGCCAGCAGTCCTTCCTTCACCGACTTAGTAGGGCAGTACTTC.

The V gene is TRBV29-1, the J gene TRBJ2-7; the D gene is possibly TRBD1 (6 bases). Germline V gene lookup returns CDR1 SQVTM and CDR2 ANQGSEA. Trimming cost V 6 bases and J 3 bases, with 12 bases left between them. The CDR3 spans 12 residues. The CDR3 DNA is TGCAGCGTGGATACAGGGAGCTACGAGCAGTACTTC. This gives the protein CSVDTGSYEQYF.

The V call is TRBV30, the J call TRBJ1-6; D possibly corresponds to TRBD1 (5 bases). The CDR3 is 14 residues long. Germline V lookup: CDR1 GTSNPN, CDR2 SVGIG (reference sequence). V lost 1 base and J lost 9, with 13 bases in between. The CDR3 region is CAWSGRGSSSPLHF. The CDR3 DNA is TGTGCCTGGAGTGGGAGGGGATCAAGTTCACCCCTCCACTTT.

The V gene is TRBV5-4, the J gene TRBJ2-2; possible D gene TRBD2, 5 bases. Trimming shortened V by 5 bases and J by 3 bases, and 5 bases separated the two germline ends. Per germline, CDR1 SGHNT and CDR2 YYREEE (reference sequence). The CDR3 consists of 12 residues. The CDR3 region has the DNA TGTGCCAGCAGGCGGGACACCGGGGAGCTGTTTTTT. Translating it yields CASRRDTGELFF.

The J gene is TRBJ1-1, the V gene TRBV5-5; 9 bases match TRBD1. After removal of 3 bases from V and 1 base from J, the junction contained 7 bases not matched to a gene. From germline, CDR1 is SGHKS and CDR2 YYEKEE (reference sequence). The CDR3 is 16 amino acids. CDR3 in DNA: TGTGCCAGCAGCTCCCGGACAGGGGCGGCGAACACTGAAGCTTTCTTT. This encodes CASSSRTGAANTEAFF.

The V call is TRBV15, the J call TRBJ1-5, with D possibly being TRBD1 (5 bases). V shed 0 bases and J shed 0 bases, with 15 bases lying between them. The CDR3 totals 18 residues. Germline V gene data show CDR1 as LNHNV and CDR2 as YYDKDF (reference sequence). CDR3 region: CATSRELPSGVSNQPQHF. The CDR3 DNA reads as TGTGCCACCAGCAGAGAGCTTCCCTCGGGGGTTAGCAATCAGCCCCAGCATTTT.

The rearrangement links TRBV2 to TRBJ2-3; 12 bases align to TRBD2. Germline V lookup: CDR1 SNHLY, CDR2 FYNNEI. The ends lost 11 bases at V and 0 bases at J; junction bases unmatched: 6. This CDR3 comprises 15 residues. CDR3 residues: CAGRLAGASTDTQYF. Here the CDR3 DNA reads TGTGCCGGCCGACTAGCGGGGGCCAGCACAGATACGCAGTATTTT.

The chain recombines TRBV2 with TRBJ1-1; TRBD1 matches 7 bases. This CDR3 has 13 residues. Germline loops: CDR1 SNHLY, CDR2 FYNNEI. The J segment lost 5 bases and the V segment lost 7 bases, leaving 7 bases of the junction unmatched. The CDR3 loop reads CASTLGQWTEAFF. For the CDR3, the DNA is TGTGCCAGCACCCTGGGACAGTGGACTGAAGCTTTCTTT.

The chain employs TRBV28 and TRBJ1-2; D remains unclear. Germline CDR1 reads MDHEN; CDR2 reads SYDVKM. This CDR3 region has 17 residues. The germline V and J ends were trimmed by 3 bases and 7 bases, with 24 bases remaining between them. The CDR3 nucleotides are TGTGCCAGCAGTTTGAGAAGCGGCCGGAAGGGCCCTTTTGGCTACACCTTC. Translating it yields CASSLRSGRKGPFGYTF.

This rearrangement joins TRBV14 to TRBJ1-6; TRBD1 aligns across 8 bases. The CDR3 covers 14 residues. With V trimmed by 4 bases and J by 9 bases, 5 bases remained unmatched. Germline values: CDR1 SGHDN, CDR2 FVKESK. The CDR3 region is CASSPGQVSSPLHF. CDR3 nucleotides: TGTGCCAGCAGCCCGGGACAGGTAAGTTCACCCCTCCACTTT.

As regards this clone: This sample includes further DNA sequences coding for the same CDR3. The chain links TRBV5-1 to TRBJ2-7; the D gene is possibly TRBD1 (6 bases). Deletions cut 0 bases from V and 4 bases from J, with 11 bases between. The CDR3 has 14 amino acids. CDR1 and CDR2 from the germline V gene are SGHRS and YFSETQ. The CDR3 reads CASSLGDTRYEQYF. The CDR3 nucleotides are TGCGCCAGCAGCTTGGGGGACACAAGGTACGAGCAGTACTTC.

Here the CDR3 DNA reads TGTGCCAGCAGATCGGACAGGGGCTCCTACAATGAGCAGTTCTTC. This encodes CASRSDRGSYNEQFF. The chain joins TRBV6-5 to TRBJ2-1; TRBD1 agrees at 9 bases. CDR1 and CDR2 (germline): MNHEY, SVGAGI. V shed 6 bases and J 0 bases; nucleotides not matched to a gene: 3. The CDR3 is 15 amino acids.

As DNA, the CDR3 is TGTGCCAGCAGCCACACCGGGACAGGTGGGACTATGGGGGTTACCGGGGAGCTGTTTTTT. As protein: CASSHTGTGGTMGVTGELFF. The genes are TRBV3-1 (or the pseudogene TRBV3-2) and TRBJ2-2; D is possibly TRBD1 (8 bases). Germline values: CDR1 LGHDT, CDR2 YNNKEL (reference sequence). The CDR3 has 20 residues. V was cut by 3 bases and J by 5 bases, with 28 bases left in between.

The chain couples TRBV24-1 to TRBJ1-5, with a weak D call TRBD1 (5 bases). Looked up from germline, CDR1 is KGHDR and CDR2 is SFDVKD. The CDR3 totals 15 residues. V was trimmed by 6 bases and J by 1 base, leaving 12 bases between them. CDR3 nucleotides: TGTGCCACCAGTACCGATGGGGGGAGCAATCAGCCCCAGCATTTT. Encoded protein: CATSTDGGSNQPQHF.

The V and J genes are TRBV28 and TRBJ1-2, with D tentatively TRBD1 (6 bases). CDR1 MDHEN and CDR2 SYDVKM come from the germline V gene. The CDR3 is 15 amino acids. Between the trimmed V and J ends, which lost 3 bases and 7 bases, there was a span of 18 bases. The CDR3 sequence: CASSFPDRSGSGYTF. In DNA form, the CDR3 reads TGTGCCAGCAGTTTCCCCGACAGGTCGGGGTCTGGCTACACCTTC.

The table lists this clone with a few counts. The gene calls are TRBV11-2 and TRBJ2-7; a weak D match, TRBD1 (5 bases). Germline CDR1 is SGHAT and CDR2 is FQNNGV. V was cut by 2 bases and J by 0 bases, with 11 bases left in between. The CDR3 loop spans 15 amino acids. DNA for the CDR3: TGTGCCAGCAGCTTATCGGCAGGGCTCTCCTACGAGCAGTACTTC. It is translated as CASSLSAGLSYEQYF.

This chain joins TRBV5-1 and TRBJ1-1, with 10 bases matching TRBD1. This CDR3 region has 13 residues. Germline-derived CDR1 and CDR2 are SGHRS and YFSETQ. With 4 bases clipped from V and 10 bases from J, the junction kept 7 bases outside the gene matches. CDR3 protein: CASSLGQGDVAFF. DNA for the CDR3: TGCGCCAGCAGCCTTGGACAGGGGGATGTAGCTTTCTTT.

The chain joins TRBV24-1 to TRBJ2-5; 8 bases agree with TRBD2. J was trimmed by 2 bases and V by 7 bases; bases with no gene match: 8. The germline V gene has CDR1 KGHDR and CDR2 SFDVKD. This CDR3 has 15 amino acids. The CDR3 protein is CATSSGGLGQETQYF. DNA for the CDR3: TGTGCCACCAGCTCGGGGGGGCTGGGGCAAGAGACCCAGTACTTC.

The table lists this clone with a few counts. This CDR3 is CASSLTGLSNQPQHF. The CDR3 DNA reads TGTGCCAGCAGCTTAACAGGCCTTAGCAATCAGCCCCAGCATTTT. The V call is TRBV11-2, the J call TRBJ1-5, with D maybe TRBD1 (5 bases). The length of the CDR3 is 15 residues. Trimming pared 2 bases from V and 0 bases from J, leaving 8 bases between. Per the germline V gene, CDR1 is SGHAT and CDR2 is FQNNGV.

The chain carries TRBV18 and TRBJ1-5; tentatively, D is TRBD1 (5 bases). The V end was cut by 4 bases, the J end by 8 bases, with 12 bases between. Per the germline V gene, CDR1 is KGHSH and CDR2 is LQKENI. The length of the CDR3 is 13 residues. CDR3 DNA sequence: TGTGCCAGCTCACGGGGGGTCAAGGAGCCCCAGCATTTT. Protein product: CASSRGVKEPQHF.